This is a list of T cell receptor beta chains from one sample in a study of blood T cells in healthy people across ages. MiXCR was run by TCRdb on the 5' RACE reads, yielding one entry per CDR3 protein. The sample includes around 990,000 distinct CDR3 sequences, around two fifths of them seen just once. Source material: blood. The receptors here all came from a young man in good health. The CDR3 runs from the conserved cysteine through the conserved F or W. A D gene is named only where the DNA matches it firmly. Clone size is not always given. Where it is, it says once, few, many or a class for expanded clones.

clone size: few; D gene: NA; J gene: TRBJ2-3; V gene: TRBV7-9; CDR3 DNA: TGTGCCAGCAGCCATTCTAAGATGCGAAAGGCAGATACGCAGTATTTT; CDR3 protein: CASSHSKMRKADTQYF
clone size: NA; D gene: NA; J gene: TRBJ2-1; V gene: TRBV2; CDR3 DNA: TGTGCCAGCAGGAAGACGGGACTCGAGTTGTACTACAATGAGCAGTTCTTC; CDR3 protein: CASRKTGLELYYNEQFF
clone size: NA; D gene: NA; J gene: TRBJ1-1; V gene: TRBV20-1; CDR3 DNA: TGCAGTGCTAGGGGGGGAGGAGGTGATAGCACTGAAGCTTTCTTT; CDR3 protein: CSARGGGGDSTEAFF
clone size: NA; D gene: NA; J gene: TRBJ1-1; V gene: TRBV5-1; CDR3 DNA: TGCGCCAGCAGCTGGCAGGGTTTGGAGGAAGAAGCTTTCTTT; CDR3 protein: CASSWQGLEEEAFF
clone size: few; D gene: NA; J gene: TRBJ2-3; V gene: TRBV4-3; CDR3 DNA: TGCGCCAGCAGCCAAGAACGACGGGGTCCAGATACGCAGTATTTT; CDR3 protein: CASSQERRGPDTQYF
clone size: few; D gene: NA; J gene: TRBJ1-3; V gene: TRBV2; CDR3 DNA: TGTGCCAGCACTTATGGGGGCACCATATATTTT; CDR3 protein: CASTYGGTIYF
clone size: few; D gene: TRBD2; J gene: TRBJ2-5; V gene: TRBV28; CDR3 DNA: TGTGCCATTGGGGGGGTCTCGTACCAAGAGACCCAGTACTTC; CDR3 protein: CAIGGVSYQETQYF
clone size: NA; D gene: NA; J gene: TRBJ2-1; V gene: TRBV6-1; CDR3 DNA: TGTGCCAGCAGCCAGCGAGATGAGCAGTTCTTC; CDR3 protein: CASSQRDEQFF
clone size: few; D gene: TRBD2; J gene: TRBJ2-3; V gene: TRBV9; CDR3 DNA: TGTGCCAGCAGAGTAGGCCCAGGGACTAGCGGGGGGTTGACAGATACGCAGTATTTT; CDR3 protein: CASRVGPGTSGGLTDTQYF
clone size: NA; D gene: NA; J gene: TRBJ2-3; V gene: TRBV6-2/TRBV6-3; CDR3 DNA: TGTGCCAGCAGTTACGTGACAAGGCGGGATACGCAGTATTTT; CDR3 protein: CASSYVTRRDTQYF
clone size: NA; D gene: NA; J gene: TRBJ1-2; V gene: TRBV4-3; CDR3 DNA: TGCGCCAGCAGCCAAGATCTACAGCGTGGTGGCTACACCTTC; CDR3 protein: CASSQDLQRGGYTF
clone size: few; D gene: NA; J gene: TRBJ2-5; V gene: TRBV14; CDR3 DNA: TGTGCCAGCAGCCAAGTTTGGGAAGCCTTCGAGACCCAGTACTTC; CDR3 protein: CASSQVWEAFETQYF
clone size: few; D gene: NA; J gene: TRBJ1-4; V gene: TRBV20-1; CDR3 DNA: TGCAGTGCTTTCCGGGACGGTACTAATGAAAAACTGTTTTTT; CDR3 protein: CSAFRDGTNEKLFF
clone size: NA; D gene: NA; J gene: TRBJ2-1; V gene: TRBV27; CDR3 DNA: TGTGCCAGCAGTTTATCCCCGACAGAACGTTACAATGAGCAGTTCTTC; CDR3 protein: CASSLSPTERYNEQFF
clone size: NA; D gene: TRBD1; J gene: TRBJ2-7; V gene: TRBV29-1; CDR3 DNA: TGCAGCGTTCGAACAACAACAGGGGTCCCCACCTACGAGCAGTACTTC; CDR3 protein: CSVRTTTGVPTYEQYF
clone size: NA; D gene: NA; J gene: TRBJ2-3; V gene: TRBV7-9; CDR3 DNA: TGTGCCAGCAGAGCTCCCATCGGGGGAACCACAGATACGCAGTATTTT; CDR3 protein: CASRAPIGGTTDTQYF
clone size: few; D gene: TRBD1; J gene: TRBJ1-5; V gene: TRBV20-1; CDR3 DNA: TGCAGTGCTAGAGAAAGGGAGACAGGGGTCAATCAGCCCCAGCATTTT; CDR3 protein: CSARERETGVNQPQHF
clone size: few; D gene: NA; J gene: TRBJ2-1; V gene: TRBV6-2/TRBV6-3; CDR3 DNA: TGTGCCAGCAGTTACTCCTCGGACAGTCTGATGAGCTACTACAATGAGCAGTTCTTC; CDR3 protein: CASSYSSDSLMSYYNEQFF
clone size: few; D gene: NA; J gene: TRBJ1-2; V gene: TRBV12-3/TRBV12-4; CDR3 DNA: TGTGCCAGCAGTACCGGGGGCCTGTATGGCTACACCTTC; CDR3 protein: CASSTGGLYGYTF
clone size: many; D gene: NA; J gene: TRBJ2-6; V gene: TRBV29-1; CDR3 DNA: TGCAGCGTTTCCTTTGGGAGTTCAGGGGCCAACGTCCTGACTTTC; CDR3 protein: CSVSFGSSGANVLTF
clone size: few; D gene: TRBD2; J gene: TRBJ2-5; V gene: TRBV4-1; CDR3 DNA: TGCGCCAGCAGCCAAGCTTCTGGACTAGCGGACCAAGAGACCCAGTACTTC; CDR3 protein: CASSQASGLADQETQYF
clone size: NA; D gene: NA; J gene: TRBJ1-2; V gene: TRBV6-1; CDR3 DNA: TGTGCCAGCAGTGACAGGGGAAACAGGGACACCTATGGCTACACCTTC; CDR3 protein: CASSDRGNRDTYGYTF
clone size: few; D gene: TRBD2; J gene: TRBJ2-1; V gene: TRBV27; CDR3 DNA: TGTGCCAGCAGTTTTCGAGCGGGGGGAACTTACAATGAGCAGTTCTTC; CDR3 protein: CASSFRAGGTYNEQFF
clone size: few; D gene: TRBD2; J gene: TRBJ2-4; V gene: TRBV4-1; CDR3 DNA: TGCGCCAGCAGCCGCCCGACTAGCGGGGTAGCCAAAAACATTCAGTACTTC; CDR3 protein: CASSRPTSGVAKNIQYF
clone size: few; D gene: NA; J gene: TRBJ2-5; V gene: TRBV20-1; CDR3 DNA: TGCAGTGCCCGGACTCCCCAAGAGACCCAGTACTTC; CDR3 protein: CSARTPQETQYF
clone size: NA; D gene: TRBD2; J gene: TRBJ2-1; V gene: TRBV7-2; CDR3 DNA: TGTGCCAGCAGCTTAGACCTAGCGGTTTTGGGTGAGCAGTTCTTC; CDR3 protein: CASSLDLAVLGEQFF
clone size: NA; D gene: NA; J gene: TRBJ1-3; V gene: TRBV7-2; CDR3 DNA: TGTGCCAGCAGCGCCTCGGGGGGTGTTGGAAACACCATATATTTT; CDR3 protein: CASSASGGVGNTIYF
clone size: NA; D gene: TRBD2; J gene: TRBJ2-5; V gene: TRBV12-3/TRBV12-4; CDR3 DNA: TGTGCCAGCAGTCCGGGACTAGCGGGGGGATCAGAGACCCAGTACTTC; CDR3 protein: CASSPGLAGGSETQYF
clone size: few; D gene: TRBD1; J gene: TRBJ2-1; V gene: TRBV12-3/TRBV12-4; CDR3 DNA: TGTGCCACCAGACAGGGGAAGAGCTCCTACAATGAGCAGTTCTTC; CDR3 protein: CATRQGKSSYNEQFF
clone size: NA; D gene: TRBD1; J gene: TRBJ2-1; V gene: TRBV20-1; CDR3 DNA: TGCAGTGCTATCCGGGACAGATCCTCCAATGAGCAGTTCTTC; CDR3 protein: CSAIRDRSSNEQFF
clone size: NA; D gene: TRBD1; J gene: TRBJ2-3; V gene: TRBV9; CDR3 DNA: TGTGCCAGCAGCGTAGATGCAGGGGGCGATACAGATACGCAGTATTTT; CDR3 protein: CASSVDAGGDTDTQYF
clone size: NA; D gene: NA; J gene: TRBJ1-4; V gene: TRBV11-2; CDR3 DNA: TGTGCCAGCAGCCCCGGGTCCTTGAATGAAAAACTGTTTTTT; CDR3 protein: CASSPGSLNEKLFF
clone size: few; D gene: NA; J gene: TRBJ2-5; V gene: TRBV7-9; CDR3 DNA: TGTGCCAGCAGCTTTCGAGACTTAGGAATGAAAGAGACCCAGTACTTC; CDR3 protein: CASSFRDLGMKETQYF
clone size: few; D gene: TRBD1; J gene: TRBJ1-5; V gene: TRBV19; CDR3 DNA: TGTGCCAGTAGTATGAGACAGGGGATGGAGAATCAGCCCCAGCATTTT; CDR3 protein: CASSMRQGMENQPQHF
clone size: NA; D gene: TRBD1; J gene: TRBJ1-5; V gene: TRBV6-1; CDR3 DNA: TGTGCCAGCAGATGGGTCTCGGACAGGGCGATAAGCAATCAGCCCCAGCATTTT; CDR3 protein: CASRWVSDRAISNQPQHF
clone size: NA; D gene: TRBD1; J gene: TRBJ1-2; V gene: TRBV28; CDR3 DNA: TGTGCCAGCAATACGGGCCAGGGGGGGACCACTAGCTATGGCTACACCTTC; CDR3 protein: CASNTGQGGTTSYGYTF
clone size: NA; D gene: NA; J gene: TRBJ2-1; V gene: TRBV5-1; CDR3 DNA: TGCGCCAGCAGCGTGGTTGTAGAGAATGAGCAGTTCTTC; CDR3 protein: CASSVVVENEQFF